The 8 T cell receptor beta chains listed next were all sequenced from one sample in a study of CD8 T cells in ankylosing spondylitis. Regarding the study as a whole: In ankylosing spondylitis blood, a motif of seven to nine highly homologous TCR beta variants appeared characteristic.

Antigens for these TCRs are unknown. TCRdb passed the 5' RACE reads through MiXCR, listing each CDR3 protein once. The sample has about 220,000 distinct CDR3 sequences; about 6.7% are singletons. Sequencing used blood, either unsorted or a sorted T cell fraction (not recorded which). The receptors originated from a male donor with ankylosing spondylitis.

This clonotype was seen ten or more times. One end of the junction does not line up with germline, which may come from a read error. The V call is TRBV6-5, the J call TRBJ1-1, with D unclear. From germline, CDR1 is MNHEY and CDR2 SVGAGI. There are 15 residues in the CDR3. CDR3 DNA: TGTGTCAGCAGTTACTCAGTCAGCAGCAACACTGAAGCTTTCTTT. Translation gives CVSSYSVSSNTEAFF.

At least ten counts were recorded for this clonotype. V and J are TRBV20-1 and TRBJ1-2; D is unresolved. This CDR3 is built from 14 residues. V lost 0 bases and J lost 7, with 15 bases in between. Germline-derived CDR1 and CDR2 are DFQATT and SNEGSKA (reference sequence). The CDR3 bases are TGCAGTGCTAGAGATCGGGAAGGGTCGGGTGGCTACACCTTC. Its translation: CSARDREGSGGYTF.

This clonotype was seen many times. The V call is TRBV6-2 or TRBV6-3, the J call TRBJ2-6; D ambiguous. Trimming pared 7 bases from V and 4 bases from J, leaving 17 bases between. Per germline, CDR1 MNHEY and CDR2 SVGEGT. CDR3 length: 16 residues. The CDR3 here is CASTVGPLSGANVLTF. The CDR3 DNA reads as TGTGCCAGCACCGTCGGGCCCCTCTCCGGGGCCAACGTCCTGACTTTC.

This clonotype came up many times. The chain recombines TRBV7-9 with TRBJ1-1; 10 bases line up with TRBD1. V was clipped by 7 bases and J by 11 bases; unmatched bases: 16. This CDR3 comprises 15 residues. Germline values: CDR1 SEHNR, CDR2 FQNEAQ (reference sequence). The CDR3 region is CASTRPTGGERGAFF. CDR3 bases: TGTGCCAGCACGCGTCCGACAGGGGGCGAAAGAGGGGCTTTCTTT.

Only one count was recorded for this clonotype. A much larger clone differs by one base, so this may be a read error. CDR3 residues: CARSIGQGEAEKLFF. The CDR3 DNA sequence: TGTGCCAGAAGCATCGGACAGGGGGAGGCTGAAAAACTGTTTTTT. J is TRBJ1-4 and V is TRBV7-9, with 10 bases identical to TRBD1. Germline assignment: CDR1 SEHNR and CDR2 FQNEAQ (reference sequence). With V trimmed by 9 bases and J by 7 bases, 11 bases remained unmatched. The length of the CDR3 is 15 residues.

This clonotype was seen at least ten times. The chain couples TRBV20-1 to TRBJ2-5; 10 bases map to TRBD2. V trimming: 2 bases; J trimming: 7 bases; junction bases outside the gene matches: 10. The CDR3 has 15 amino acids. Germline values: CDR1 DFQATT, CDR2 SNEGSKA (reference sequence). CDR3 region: CSARKLAGVEGTQYF. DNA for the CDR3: TGCAGTGCTAGAAAGCTAGCGGGAGTCGAGGGGACCCAGTACTTC.

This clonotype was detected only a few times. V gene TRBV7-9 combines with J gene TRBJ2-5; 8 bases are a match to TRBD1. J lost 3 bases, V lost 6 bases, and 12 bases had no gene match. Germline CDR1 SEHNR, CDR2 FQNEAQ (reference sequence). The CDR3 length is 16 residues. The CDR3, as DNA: TGTGCCAGCAGGCCCGCATTGGGACAGGTAGAAGAGACCCAGTACTTC. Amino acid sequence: CASRPALGQVEETQYF.

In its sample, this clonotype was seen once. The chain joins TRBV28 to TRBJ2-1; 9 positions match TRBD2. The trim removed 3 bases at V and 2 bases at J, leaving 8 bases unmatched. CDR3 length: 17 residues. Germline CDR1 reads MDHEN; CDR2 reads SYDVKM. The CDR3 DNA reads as TGTGCCAGCAGTTTGTCCCCTAGCGGGACTACCTACAATGAGCAGTTCTTC. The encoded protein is CASSLSPSGTTYNEQFF.